This T cell receptor (beta chain) is from a study of T-cell reconstitution after alpha-beta-depleted transplantation in children. During its preparation, the TCRbeta library received unique molecular identifiers. A single record per CDR3 protein comes from TCRdb applying MiXCR to the PCR reads. Among 150,000 to 250,000 distinct CDR3 sequences listed, 6.3% were seen once. This clonotype was seen repeatedly, ten times or more. Its cognate antigen is unknown. V lost 5 bases, J lost 4 bases, and 5 bases stayed unmatched. The CDR3 consists of 14 residues. Germline CDR1 and CDR2: DFQATT and SNEGSKA (reference sequence). Study-level points and caveats: The authors attributed T-cell counts and diversity one year after transplant mostly to newly produced T cells. Several hundred expanded graft clones reportedly were the source of alpha-beta T cells about two months after transplant.

This clonotype originated in a girl under three years old with combined immunodeficiency, due to receive a stem cell transplant. Sequencing used PBMCs, obtained before TCRalphabeta/CD19-depleted stem cell transplant. J is TRBJ2-5 and V is TRBV20-1, with 12 bases that match TRBD1. Written as DNA, the CDR3 is TGCAGTGCTGGGGACAGGGGGCGAGGAGAGACCCAGTACTTC. Its translation: CSAGDRGRGETQYF.